This TCR beta chain was found in a study of T cells after yellow fever vaccination. Using its own MiXCR run on the 5' RACE reads, TCRdb lists one record per CDR3 protein. The sample comprises about 330,000 distinct CDR3 sequences, 4.1% of which are singletons, and approximately 25% rests with the top ten. Trimming took off 0 bases at V and 13 bases at J, with 15 bases between the two ends. Germline loops: CDR1 LGHNA, CDR2 YSLEER. This CDR3 spans 14 amino acids. This clonotype was seen repeatedly, ten times or more. The sample in question was PBMCs, obtained 5 days after the yellow fever booster vaccination. The chain recombines TRBV4-3 with TRBJ1-4, with D perhaps TRBD1 (5 bases). This receptor was identified in a young man who received the YFV17D yellow fever vaccine. CDR3 in amino acids: CASSQERQGNPLFF. In DNA form, the CDR3 reads TGCGCCAGCAGCCAAGAGCGCCAGGGTAATCCACTGTTTTTT.